The 7 T cell receptor beta chains below come from one sample, sequenced in a study of a mutant IDH1 vaccine in newly diagnosed glioma (dated by TCRdb to the early 2020s). The method behind the library was the immunoSEQ multiplex PCR assay. TCRdb obtained this table from immuneACCESS and retained in-frame rearrangements with V and J assigned. These tables miss some clones; where compared with another copy, unresolved V genes account for less than half of the shortfall, and the remainder is unexplained. The sample contains 50,000 to 55,000 clones, about two thirds of them found a single time. The ten largest clones represent around 4.8% of the sample. No antigens are known for them. The sample's time point label, in plain terms: week 47, end of study. Each vaccine dose, consisting of 300 ug of a 20-mer mutant IDH1 peptide in Montanide, was administered subcutaneously with topical imiquimod. This specimen was peripheral blood mononuclear cells (PBMCs), taken from a glioma patient whose treatment included an IDH1 peptide vaccine. The receptors here all came from a man aged 40-50 years with glioma. Some clones in this sample may be carry-over from other donors' samples.

This rearrangement joins TRBV6-6 to TRBJ1-6; the match to TRBD1 covers 9 bases. The V segment lost 6 bases and the J segment 9 bases; nucleotides outside the gene matches: 9. CDR3 size: 15 residues. The germline V gene encodes CDR1 MNHNY and CDR2 SVGAGI (reference sequence). CDR3 coding DNA: TGTGCCAGCAGCCAACCGGGACAGGGCTCTTCACCCCTCCACTTT. This gives the protein CASSQPGQGSSPLHF.

This rearrangement joins TRBV11-2 to TRBJ1-5; TRBD1 matches 9 bases. The CDR3 covers 14 residues. Germline lookup yields CDR1 SGHAT and CDR2 FQNNGV. Trimming cost V 5 bases and J 6 bases; bases outside gene matches: 5. The CDR3 sequence: CASSPDRGAQPQHF. The CDR3 DNA follows: TGTGCCAGCAGCCCCGACAGGGGGGCTCAGCCCCAGCATTTT.

V and J are TRBV27 and TRBJ1-6, with TRBD1 as a possible D gene (6 bases). The CDR3 has 20 residues. The V end lost 1 base, the J end lost 0 bases, and 19 bases lay between the germline ends. Germline CDR1 is MNHEY and CDR2 is SMNVEV (reference sequence). In nucleotides, the CDR3 is TGTGCCAGCAGTTTATTCGTTAGGGGGAGGGGGGCCTCCTATAATTCACCCCTCCACTTT. Protein product: CASSLFVRGRGASYNSPLHF.

V is TRBV7-9 and J is TRBJ2-3; 8 nucleotides line up with TRBD2. CDR1 and CDR2 (germline): SEHNR, FQNEAQ (reference sequence). V lost 2 bases to trimming and J lost 2 bases; unmatched junction nucleotides: 6. The CDR3 loop spans 16 amino acids. The CDR3 spells CASSLSGTSLTDTQYF. The CDR3 region has the DNA TGTGCCAGCAGCTTAAGTGGGACTAGTCTCACAGATACGCAGTATTTT.

The sample holds a few counts of this clone. The chain employs TRBV7-9 and TRBJ2-5; D is unclear. The CDR3 totals 14 residues. From germline, CDR1 is SEHNR and CDR2 FQNEAQ (reference sequence). Trimming stripped 2 bases from V and 3 bases from J, with 10 bases between. CDR3 sequence: CASSLNGYKETQYF. Here the CDR3 DNA reads TGTGCCAGCAGCTTAAATGGGTACAAAGAGACCCAGTACTTC.

This sequence joins TRBV27 and TRBJ2-7; D is tentatively TRBD1 or TRBD2 (5 bases each). The CDR3 is made up of 14 amino acids. The ends were cut back, 6 bases at V and 6 bases at J, with 18 bases in the middle. The germline CDR1 and CDR2 sequences are MNHEY and SMNVEV (reference sequence). In nucleotides, the CDR3 is TGTGCCAGCAGACCGGGACCCCAATGGAGCGAGCAGTACTTC. This codes for CASRPGPQWSEQYF.

This clone was counted a few times. The CDR3, as DNA: TGTGCCTGGAGTACAGACATGAACACTGAAGCTTTCTTT. Translating gives CAWSTDMNTEAFF. The J gene is TRBJ1-1, the V gene TRBV30; D is unclear. V was shortened by 2 bases and J by 0 bases, with 7 bases between the two germline ends. The CDR3 spans 13 residues. Germline lookup yields CDR1 GTSNPN and CDR2 SVGIG (reference sequence).